The 16 T cell receptor beta chains below come from one sample, sequenced in a study of blood T cell repertoires in COVID-19 (TCRdb year 2020). Libraries were made using the immunoSEQ multiplex PCR assay. TCRdb mirrors the immuneACCESS table, restricted to in-frame sequences. Some clones are absent from its copies; in checked studies, under half trace to an unresolved V gene, and the reason for the others is unknown. The sample table shows roughly 300,000 clones, and about nine tenths are seen once. The ten top clones hold 8% to 13% of the sample. Source material: PBMCs or T cells enriched from blood (not recorded which). These receptors all come from a woman under 30 who had recovered from COVID-19.

The chain carries TRBV29-1 and TRBJ1-2, with 8 bases aligning to TRBD1. Germline CDR1 reads SQVTM; CDR2 reads ANQGSEA. Germline trimming cut 6 bases from V and 4 bases from J; bases unmatched to any gene: 7. The CDR3 is 13 amino acids. CDR3 sequence reads: CSVRDRSLYGYTF. DNA of the CDR3: TGCAGCGTCCGGGACAGGAGCCTCTATGGCTACACCTTC.

The V and J genes are TRBV29-1 and TRBJ2-7; the match to TRBD1 covers 8 bases. Germline loops: CDR1 SQVTM, CDR2 ANQGSEA. The length of the CDR3 is 13 residues. V shed 4 bases, J shed 6 bases, and the junction held 8 bases outside the gene matches. The CDR3 sequence is CSVGETGDLEQYF. CDR3 bases: TGCAGCGTTGGGGAGACAGGGGATCTCGAGCAGTACTTC.

The CDR3 sequence: CASSLGGWREETYEQYF. CDR3 bases: TGTGCCAGCAGTTTGGGTGGCTGGAGGGAAGAAACCTACGAGCAGTACTTC. V and J are TRBV27 and TRBJ2-7, with D maybe TRBD2 (6 bases). V lost 3 bases and J lost 2, with 20 bases in between. Germline V gene data show CDR1 as MNHEY and CDR2 as SMNVEV (reference sequence). This CDR3 is built from 17 residues.

The rearrangement links TRBV19 to TRBJ1-1; D gene ambiguous. The CDR3 extends over 13 amino acids. Germline values: CDR1 LNHDA, CDR2 SQIVND (reference sequence). Between the trimmed V and J ends, which lost 7 bases and 1 base, there was a span of 10 bases. The DNA for the CDR3 is TGTGCCAGTAATCATCGAGAGAACACTGAAGCTTTCTTT. Protein sequence: CASNHRENTEAFF.

Only a few counts were recorded for this clone. J is TRBJ2-3 and V is TRBV5-4; tentative D call: TRBD2 (6 bases). The CDR3 is 16 residues long. V gave up 2 bases and J gave up 6 bases, with 19 bases separating them. Germline V gene sequence: CDR1 SGHNT, CDR2 YYREEE (reference sequence). CDR3 nucleotides: TGTGCCAGCAGCTTTTTCACCGGGGGAGGAACGGATACGCAGTATTTT. Translated: CASSFFTGGGTDTQYF. Variable domain in full (rest from reference TRBV5-4 and TRBJ2-3): ETGVTQSPTHLIKTRGQQVTLRCSSQSGHNTVSWYQQALGQGPQFIFQYYREEENGRGNFPPRFSGLQFPNYSSELNVNALELDDSALYLCASSFFTGGGTDTQYFGPGTRLTVL.

The chain recombines TRBV19 with TRBJ2-7; tentative D call: TRBD1 (7 bases). Trimming took 3 bases from V and 2 from J, leaving 17 bases between them. CDR3 size: 16 residues. Germline V CDR1 and CDR2: LNHDA, SQIVND (reference sequence). The CDR3 spells CASSIGVVRGAYEQYF. The CDR3 DNA reads TGTGCCAGTAGTATTGGAGTGGTCAGGGGGGCCTACGAGCAGTACTTC.

The CDR3 DNA reads TGCGCCAGCAGGACCAGGGCCATGGCGGCCCAGTACTTC. Translation: CASRTRAMAAQYF. The J gene is TRBJ2-5, the V gene TRBV10-2, with D possibly matching TRBD1 (5 bases). The CDR3 contains 13 residues. V was pared by 6 bases and J by 9 bases, with 17 bases between. CDR1 is WSHSY, CDR2 SAAADI, per germline.

This chain connects TRBV7-2 to TRBJ2-7; TRBD2 aligns across 7 bases. The germline V gene encodes CDR1 SGHTA and CDR2 FQGNSA. V was clipped by 1 base and J by 0 bases; unmatched bases: 12. The CDR3 contains 18 residues. The CDR3 nucleotides read TGTGCCAGCAGCTTAGGGGCAGGGCTAGCGGACCACTCCTACGAGCAGTACTTC. Amino acid sequence: CASSLGAGLADHSYEQYF.

As for this clone: Other DNA sequences within the sample encode an identical CDR3. The chain links TRBV27 to TRBJ1-2; 7 bases align to TRBD1. Germline assignment: CDR1 MNHEY and CDR2 SMNVEV (reference sequence). The CDR3 length is 11 residues. V dropped 4 bases and J dropped 7; count of bases not matched to a gene: 0. In DNA, the CDR3 is TGTGCCAGCAGTTCAGGGGGTGGCTACACCTTC. Protein sequence: CASSSGGGYTF.

The chain couples TRBV18 to TRBJ2-7; TRBD1 is a possible D gene (6 bases). The germline V gene has CDR1 KGHSH and CDR2 LQKENI. There are 15 residues in the CDR3. Between the trimmed V and J ends, which lost 1 base and 1 base, there was a span of 11 bases. The CDR3 nucleotides are TGTGCCAGCTCACCACTTAATACAGGGTCCTACGAGCAGTACTTC. It encodes CASSPLNTGSYEQYF.

The chain couples TRBV5-5 to TRBJ2-3; perhaps TRBD2 as D (5 bases). CDR3 size: 16 residues. From germline, CDR1 is SGHKS and CDR2 YYEKEE (reference sequence). V was trimmed by 1 base and J by 4 bases, leaving 16 bases between them. DNA of the CDR3: TGTGCCAGCAGCTTGTCGGGCTCCCAGAGGGCAGATACGCAGTATTTT. This encodes CASSLSGSQRADTQYF.

This clone was counted only a few times. The chain is built from TRBV30 and TRBJ2-7; the D is unclear. Germline V lookup: CDR1 GTSNPN, CDR2 SVGIG (reference sequence). Trimming shortened V by 3 bases and J by 1 base, and 16 bases separated the two germline ends. This CDR3 has 15 residues. Written as DNA, the CDR3 is TGTGCCTGGAGCGCATTTCATGGTAGATCCTACGAGCAGTACTTC. This encodes CAWSAFHGRSYEQYF.

The CDR3 bases are TGCGCCAGCAGCTGGGACTATGGCTTGGACTCCTACAATGAGCAGTTCTTC. Translating gives CASSWDYGLDSYNEQFF. The chain has TRBV5-1 and TRBJ2-1; 7 bases line up with TRBD2. J lost 0 bases, V lost 3 bases, and 9 bases had no gene match. The CDR3 is made up of 17 amino acids. The germline CDR1 and CDR2 sequences are SGHRS and YFSETQ. Variable domain in full (rest from reference TRBV5-1 and TRBJ2-1): KAGVTQTPRYLIKTRGQQVTLSCSPISGHRSVSWYQQTPGQGLQFLFEYFSETQRNKGNFPGRFSGRQFSNSRSEMNVSTLELGDSALYLCASSWDYGLDSYNEQFFGPGTRLTVL.

The gene calls are TRBV19 and TRBJ1-5; TRBD1 agrees at 12 bases. The trim removed 5 bases at V and 7 bases at J, leaving 6 bases unmatched. CDR1 is LNHDA and CDR2 is SQIVND in the germline V gene (reference sequence). CDR3 length: 15 residues. The DNA for the CDR3 is TGTGCCAGTAGTCCGGGACAGGGGGCCGGGCAGCCCCAGCATTTT. Protein product: CASSPGQGAGQPQHF.

This sequence joins TRBV28 and TRBJ1-6, with D possibly TRBD1 on 5 matching bases. The CDR3 covers 13 residues. CDR1 is MDHEN and CDR2 is SYDVKM in the germline V gene. Trimming took 6 bases from V and 7 from J, leaving 10 bases between them. The CDR3 nucleotides read TGTGCCAGCAGCCCGACAGTAAATTCACCCCTCCACTTT. Translating gives CASSPTVNSPLHF.

J is TRBJ2-4 and V is TRBV27, with D perhaps TRBD2 (6 bases). V was shortened by 4 bases and J by 5 bases, with 9 bases between the two germline ends. Germline CDR1 is MNHEY and CDR2 is SMNVEV (reference sequence). The CDR3 has 13 amino acids. The DNA for the CDR3 is TGTGCCAGCAGTTCCGGGGGACAAAACATTCAGTACTTC. Amino acid sequence: CASSSGGQNIQYF.